These 5 T cell receptor beta chains were all obtained from the same sample, sequenced in a study of T-cell memory formation after mild COVID-19. One entry per CDR3 protein results from TCRdb running MiXCR on the 5' RACE reads. The profile shows about 150,000 distinct CDR3 sequences, around 25% of them singletons. Sequencing was done on a sample of PBMCs or a T cell subset sorted from them (not recorded which). The receptors were gathered from an adult woman who had mild COVID-19 (a few samples of this study predate the infection). Cell type and time point are not known.

The chain recombines TRBV12-3 or TRBV12-4 with TRBJ1-2; 8 bases are shared with TRBD1. The junction had 13 bases not matched to a gene; V was cut back by 5 bases and J by 8 bases. The CDR3 is 15 residues long. CDR3 protein: CASSDYQGAREGYTF. CDR3 nucleotides: TGTGCCAGCAGTGACTATCAGGGGGCGCGGGAAGGCTACACCTTC.

This chain links TRBV10-3 with TRBJ2-6; 9 nucleotides match TRBD1. V trimming: 3 bases; J trimming: 4 bases; junction bases outside the gene matches: 7. Germline CDR1 is ENHRY and CDR2 is SYGVKD. The CDR3 loop spans 17 amino acids. The CDR3 spells CAISDLEQGAGANVLTF. CDR3 DNA sequence: TGTGCCATCAGTGATTTAGAACAGGGGGCCGGGGCCAACGTCCTGACTTTC.

The sample holds a few counts of this clonotype. The chain links TRBV24-1 to TRBJ2-3; a possible D gene is TRBD2 (6 bases). V shed 1 base and J shed 2 bases, with 12 bases lying between them. Germline V lookup: CDR1 KGHDR, CDR2 SFDVKD. The CDR3 covers 16 residues. CDR3 residues: CATSDLPGRTTDTQYF. The CDR3, as DNA: TGTGCCACCAGTGATTTACCTGGGAGGACCACAGATACGCAGTATTTT.

This clonotype was seen only a few times. V usage is TRBV5-1 and J usage is TRBJ1-2; possible D gene TRBD1, 5 bases. Looked up from germline, CDR1 is SGHRS and CDR2 is YFSETQ. The CDR3 sequence is 12 residues long. Trimming took off 2 bases at V and 6 bases at J, with 8 bases between the two ends. The DNA of the CDR3 is TGCGCCAGCAGCTTCGAAGGGGATGGCTACACCTTC. This encodes CASSFEGDGYTF.

V usage is TRBV7-9 and J usage is TRBJ2-1; D is uncertain. The germline V gene has CDR1 SEHNR and CDR2 FQNEAQ (reference sequence). The CDR3 sequence is 9 residues long. V lost 6 bases, J lost 10 bases, and 4 bases lay in between. The CDR3 DNA reads as TGTGCCAGCAGTGACGAGCAGTTCTTC. It yields the protein CASSDEQFF.